The source of this T cell receptor beta chain is a study of blood T cell repertoires in COVID-19. Per the study methods: By means of reference gene primer amplification, nucleated cell counts were estimated. Using immunoSEQ multiplex PCR, the repertoire was profiled, and TCRdb retains in-frame clones only, with some absent. The V and J calls and clone size come from that table; D and trimming were worked out from the DNA. In the table there are approximately 120,000 clones, roughly 76% of which are singletons. The CDR3 contains 15 residues. Germline CDR1 LGHDT, CDR2 YNNKEL (reference sequence). J lost 0 bases, V lost 8 bases, and 6 bases had no gene match.

The material sequenced was peripheral blood. The sequence was obtained from a human donor in a cohort sampled during active COVID-19. The rearrangement joins TRBV3-1 (or the pseudogene TRBV3-2) to TRBJ1-3; 8 nucleotides align to TRBD1. CDR3 sequence: CASRGTGDSGNTIYF. The CDR3 DNA is TGTGCCAGCCGGGGGACAGGAGACTCTGGAAACACCATATATTTT.